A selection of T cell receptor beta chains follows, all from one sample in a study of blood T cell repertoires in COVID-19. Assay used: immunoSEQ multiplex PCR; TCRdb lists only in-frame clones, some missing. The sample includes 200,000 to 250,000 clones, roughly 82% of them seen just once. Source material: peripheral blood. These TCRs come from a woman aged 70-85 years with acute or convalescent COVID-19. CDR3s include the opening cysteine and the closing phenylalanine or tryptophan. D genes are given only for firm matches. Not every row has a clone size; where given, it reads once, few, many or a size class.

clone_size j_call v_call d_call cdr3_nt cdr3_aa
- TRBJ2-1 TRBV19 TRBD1 TGTGCCAGTAAAGAGACAGGGGATTGGAATGAGCAGTTCTTC CASKETGDWNEQFF
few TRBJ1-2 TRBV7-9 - TGTGCCAGCAGCCCCGTGTTCGCGGGGGTAGGTGGCTACACCTTC CASSPVFAGVGGYTF
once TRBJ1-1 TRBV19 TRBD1 TGTGCCAGTAGTGCAAACAGGGGAACTGAAGCTTTCTTT CASSANRGTEAFF
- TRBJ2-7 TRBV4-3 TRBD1 TGCGCCAGCAGTTCCGGGACAGGGGGCTTCGAGCAGTACTTC CASSSGTGGFEQYF
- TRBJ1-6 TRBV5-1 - TGCGCCAGCAGCACTGCCGCGGAGGGAAGGTCACCCCTCCACTTT CASSTAAEGRSPLHF
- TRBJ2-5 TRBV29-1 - TGCAGCGTCACCCCCGGGACAAGGGAGACCCAGTACTTC CSVTPGTRETQYF
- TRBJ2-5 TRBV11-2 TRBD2 TGTGCCAGCAGCTGGATGATAGCGGGGGGCGGGGAGACCCAGTACTTC CASSWMIAGGGETQYF
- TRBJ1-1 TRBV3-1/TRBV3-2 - TGTGCCAGCAGCCAAAATCCAGGGAACACTGAAGCTTTCTTT CASSQNPGNTEAFF
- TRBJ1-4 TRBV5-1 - TGCGCCAGCAGCCTGCGGGCAAAAGGGACTAATGAAAAACTGTTTTTT CASSLRAKGTNEKLFF
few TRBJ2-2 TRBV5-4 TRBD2 TGTGCCAGCAGCTTGGGGCTAGCGGGGGGCATAGGGGAGCTGTTTTTT CASSLGLAGGIGELFF
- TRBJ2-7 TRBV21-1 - TGTGCCAGCACCAAATGGACAGGCACCTACGAGCAGTACTTC CASTKWTGTYEQYF
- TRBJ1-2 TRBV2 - TGTGCCAGCAGACATAACAGGGACGTGAACTATGGCTACACCTTC CASRHNRDVNYGYTF
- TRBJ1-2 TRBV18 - TGTGCCAGCTCACCGGCGGAGAGTGGGTATGGCTACACCTTC CASSPAESGYGYTF
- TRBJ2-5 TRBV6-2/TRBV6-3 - TGTGCCAGCAGTGTTTTAGGGGTAGGAGGGGAGACCCAGTACTTC CASSVLGVGGETQYF
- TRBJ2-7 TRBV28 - TGTGCCAGCAGTTTGGGGCAGGGATGGTACGAGCAGTACTTC CASSLGQGWYEQYF
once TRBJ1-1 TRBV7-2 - TGTGCCAGCAACGGCAGGGGTGTCCGGAGTGCTTTCTTT CASNGRGVRSAFF
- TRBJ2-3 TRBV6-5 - TGTGCCAGCAGTTACTCGATTGGGGGGTCCACAGATACGCAGTATTTT CASSYSIGGSTDTQYF
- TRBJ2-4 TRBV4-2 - TGTGCCAGCAGCCAAGTGGGTAGCGAGACCAAAAACATTCAGTACTTC CASSQVGSETKNIQYF
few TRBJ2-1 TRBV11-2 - TGTGCCAGCCTAGCCCCGATTTACAATGAGCAGTTCTTC CASLAPIYNEQFF
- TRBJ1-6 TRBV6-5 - TGTGCCAGCAGTTACTCGGTACAGGCCCGGGCGCCCCTCCACTTT CASSYSVQARAPLHF
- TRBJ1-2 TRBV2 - TGTGCCAGCAGTGAAGCCGGGTCCCAGGTTACAGGTCACACCTTC CASSEAGSQVTGHTF
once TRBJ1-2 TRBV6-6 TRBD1 TGTGCCAGCAGTTCGAATCTCCAGGGGGGCTATGGCTACACCTTC CASSSNLQGGYGYTF
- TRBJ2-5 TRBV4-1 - TGCGCCAGCAGCCAAGGGCCAGGCGGGGAGACCCAGTACTTC CASSQGPGGETQYF
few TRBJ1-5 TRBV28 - TGTGCCAGCAGTTTCGTCGGGGATTCTGGACAGCCCCAGCATTTT CASSFVGDSGQPQHF
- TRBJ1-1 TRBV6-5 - TGTGCCAGCAGGCTTCAGGGGAACACTGAAGCTTTCTTT CASRLQGNTEAFF
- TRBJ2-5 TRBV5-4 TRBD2 TGTGCCAGCAGCTTGGGGAACACCGGGGGGGAGACCCAGTACTTC CASSLGNTGGETQYF
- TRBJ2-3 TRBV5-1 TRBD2 TGCGCCAGCAGCTGGGGACTAGCGGGGCGCACAGATACGCAGTATTTT CASSWGLAGRTDTQYF
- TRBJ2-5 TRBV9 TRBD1 TGTGCCAGCAGCGTACGGACAGGGCAAGAGACCCAGTACTTC CASSVRTGQETQYF
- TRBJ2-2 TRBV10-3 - TGTGCCATCAGTGATAACAGGGCCGCGAACACCGGGGAGCTGTTTTTT CAISDNRAANTGELFF
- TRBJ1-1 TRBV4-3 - TGCGCCAGCAGTTTGGGGAGGGGTGACACTGAAGCTTTCTTT CASSLGRGDTEAFF
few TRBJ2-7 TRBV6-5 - TGTGCCAGCAGCCTACAGGGGACTGGCTCCTACGAGCAGTACTTC CASSLQGTGSYEQYF
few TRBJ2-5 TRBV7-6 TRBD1 TGTGCCAGCAGCTTAGCCGCAGGGGGCCGGGAGACCCAGTACTTC CASSLAAGGRETQYF
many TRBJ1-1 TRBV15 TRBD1 TGTGCCACCAGCCGGACAGGGGCGCACTTAAAAGCTTTCTTT CATSRTGAHLKAFF
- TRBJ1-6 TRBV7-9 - TGTGCCAGCAGCTCCGGGAGCTCCTATAATTCACCCCTCCACTTT CASSSGSSYNSPLHF
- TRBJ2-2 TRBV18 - TGTGCCAGCTCACCACGGCCAGCGAACACCGGGGAGCTGTTTTTT CASSPRPANTGELFF
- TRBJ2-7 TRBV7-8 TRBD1 TGTGCCAGCAGCTTAGGGGGACAGGTTCTGGGGTACGAGCAGTACTTC CASSLGGQVLGYEQYF
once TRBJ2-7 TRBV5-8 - TGTGCCAGCAGCCACGGGAGTGTCCCCTTTACGGGGCAGTACTTC CASSHGSVPFTGQYF
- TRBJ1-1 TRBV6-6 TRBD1 TGTGCCAGCAGTTCCCGGGCGACAGGGCTGGTCACTGAAGCTTTCTTT CASSSRATGLVTEAFF
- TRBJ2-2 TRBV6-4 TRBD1 TGTGCCAGCAGTAAGGACAGGGTGAACGGGGAGCTGTTTTTT CASSKDRVNGELFF
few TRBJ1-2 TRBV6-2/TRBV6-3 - TGTGCCAGCAGTTACAAGGGGACATCCTATGGCTACACCTTC CASSYKGTSYGYTF
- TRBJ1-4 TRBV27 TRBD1 TGTGCCAGCAGTTTTGTACAGGGGAGTCTGTCTGGGACTAATGAAAAACTGTTTTTT CASSFVQGSLSGTNEKLFF
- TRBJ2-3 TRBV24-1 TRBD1 TGTGCCACCAGTGGTTGGACCGGGACAGGGAGCACAGATACGCAGTATTTT CATSGWTGTGSTDTQYF
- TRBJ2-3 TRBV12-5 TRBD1 TGTGCTAGTGGTACGGGACAGGGGGCCTCGGGCACAGATACGCAGTATTTT CASGTGQGASGTDTQYF
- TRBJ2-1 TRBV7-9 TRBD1 TGTGCCAGCAGTTCCCCGGGACAGGGAAATGAGCAGTTCTTC CASSSPGQGNEQFF
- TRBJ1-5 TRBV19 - TGTGCCAGTAGTATACAGGCAGGGGAACAGCCCCAGCATTTT CASSIQAGEQPQHF
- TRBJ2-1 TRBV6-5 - TGTGCCAGCACGGGGGACCGTAACTACAATGAGCAGTTCTTC CASTGDRNYNEQFF
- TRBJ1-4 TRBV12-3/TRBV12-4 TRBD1 TGTGCCAGCACCGGGACAGTCAAAAAACTGTTTTTT CASTGTVKKLFF